The sequence of this T cell receptor beta chain was determined in a study of cytomegalovirus exposure and HLA in healthy donors. The table lists this clone with a few counts. It was with 60 Vbeta and 13 Jbeta primers that the PCR ran. The table came from immunoSEQ multiplex PCR; TCRdb's copy has only in-frame clones and leaves some out. The sample lists about 140,000 clones, roughly three quarters occurring once. The clonotype was recovered from a man younger than 30 in good health and CMV-seronegative. What was sequenced was PBMCs.

In DNA, the CDR3 is TGTGCCAGTAGCAGGGACAAATCCTATGGCTACACCTTC. Amino acids: CASSRDKSYGYTF. The chain uses TRBV19 and TRBJ1-2, with D perhaps TRBD1 (6 bases). Germline CDR1 is LNHDA and CDR2 is SQIVND (reference sequence). The CDR3 consists of 13 residues. V lost 6 bases and J lost 4, with 12 bases in between.